This is a list of T cell receptor beta chains from one sample in a study of blood T cell repertoires in COVID-19. Sequencing used immunoSEQ multiplex PCR; TCRdb keeps in-frame clones, though not all of them. Among around 250,000 clones listed, about four fifths were seen once. Source material: peripheral blood. These receptors were obtained from a woman aged 18-30 years with acute or convalescent COVID-19. CDR3s include the opening cysteine and the closing phenylalanine or tryptophan. D genes are given only for firm matches. Clone size is not always given. Where it is, it says once, few, many or a class for expanded clones.

v_call: TRBV7-9
j_call: TRBJ1-6
d_call: -
clone_size: -
cdr3_nt: TGTGCCAGCAGCCACCTCCGGCAGGGGAATTCACCCCTCCACTTT
cdr3_aa: CASSHLRQGNSPLHF

v_call: TRBV29-1
j_call: TRBJ2-1
d_call: TRBD2
clone_size: -
cdr3_nt: TGCAGCGTTGAGCGGGAGGGAAGGGCCTACAATGAGCAGTTCTTC
cdr3_aa: CSVEREGRAYNEQFF

v_call: TRBV3-1/TRBV3-2
j_call: TRBJ1-6
d_call: -
clone_size: -
cdr3_nt: TGTGCCAGCAGCCAAGTGTCAGGGAATAATTCACCCCTCCACTTT
cdr3_aa: CASSQVSGNNSPLHF

v_call: TRBV7-8
j_call: TRBJ2-7
d_call: TRBD2
clone_size: -
cdr3_nt: TGTGCCAGCAGCCAGGGACTAGCGGGTCCCTACGAGCAGTACTTC
cdr3_aa: CASSQGLAGPYEQYF

v_call: TRBV10-1
j_call: TRBJ2-3
d_call: TRBD1
clone_size: -
cdr3_nt: TGCGCCAGCAGGCCTGGACAGGGCGGTACGCAGTATTTT
cdr3_aa: CASRPGQGGTQYF

v_call: TRBV18
j_call: TRBJ2-2
d_call: TRBD2
clone_size: -
cdr3_nt: TGTGCCAGCTCACCACCGGGACTAAACACCGGGGAGCTGTTTTTT
cdr3_aa: CASSPPGLNTGELFF

v_call: TRBV7-9
j_call: TRBJ1-4
d_call: -
clone_size: -
cdr3_nt: TGTGCCAGCAGCTCCCAGGCGCGCCACAATGAAAAACTGTTTTTT
cdr3_aa: CASSSQARHNEKLFF

v_call: TRBV3-1/TRBV3-2
j_call: TRBJ1-5
d_call: -
clone_size: many
cdr3_nt: TGTGCCAGCAGCCAGATGGGCTTGAATCAGCCCCAGCATTTT
cdr3_aa: CASSQMGLNQPQHF

v_call: TRBV27
j_call: TRBJ1-5
d_call: TRBD1
clone_size: once
cdr3_nt: TGTGCCAGCAGTTTGGGATCTCAGGGGGGCAGAGATCAGCCCCAGCATTTT
cdr3_aa: CASSLGSQGGRDQPQHF

v_call: TRBV18
j_call: TRBJ1-3
d_call: -
clone_size: -
cdr3_nt: TGTGCCAGCTCACGCTTAAACCGGGACAACTCTGGAAACACCATATATTTT
cdr3_aa: CASSRLNRDNSGNTIYF

v_call: TRBV6-2/TRBV6-3
j_call: TRBJ2-7
d_call: TRBD1
clone_size: -
cdr3_nt: TGTGCCAGCAGTATCCGGACAGGGGGAAAAAGGGAGCAGTACTTC
cdr3_aa: CASSIRTGGKREQYF

v_call: TRBV5-1
j_call: TRBJ2-7
d_call: TRBD1
clone_size: -
cdr3_nt: TGCGCCAGCAGCGCCGGGACAGTCTCCTACGAGCAGTACTTC
cdr3_aa: CASSAGTVSYEQYF

v_call: TRBV28
j_call: TRBJ2-5
d_call: TRBD1
clone_size: -
cdr3_nt: TGTGCCAGCAGTTTCCCCAGGGGGTTCCAAGAGACCCAGTACTTC
cdr3_aa: CASSFPRGFQETQYF

v_call: TRBV7-2
j_call: TRBJ2-3
d_call: TRBD2
clone_size: -
cdr3_nt: TGTGCCAGCAGCTTACGTGGGGCGGGAGGGCTCACAGATACGCAGTATTTT
cdr3_aa: CASSLRGAGGLTDTQYF

v_call: TRBV12-3/TRBV12-4
j_call: TRBJ2-3
d_call: -
clone_size: -
cdr3_nt: TGTGCCAGCAGCACTCTACGGGCAGATACGCAGTATTTT
cdr3_aa: CASSTLRADTQYF

v_call: TRBV11-3
j_call: TRBJ2-3
d_call: TRBD1
clone_size: -
cdr3_nt: TGTGCCAGCAGCTTAGCACAGGGGACGCAGTATTTT
cdr3_aa: CASSLAQGTQYF

v_call: TRBV29-1
j_call: TRBJ2-7
d_call: -
clone_size: -
cdr3_nt: TGCAGCGTTGAGGATAACAGCTACGAGCAGTACTTC
cdr3_aa: CSVEDNSYEQYF

v_call: TRBV14
j_call: TRBJ2-7
d_call: -
clone_size: -
cdr3_nt: TGTGCCAGCAGCCAAGGCCCAGCCTACGAGCAGTACTTC
cdr3_aa: CASSQGPAYEQYF

v_call: TRBV30
j_call: TRBJ1-2
d_call: -
clone_size: once
cdr3_nt: TGTGCCTGGAGTCCTCCTCAGGGGACCGCCTTAAATGGCTACACCTTC
cdr3_aa: CAWSPPQGTALNGYTF

v_call: TRBV28
j_call: TRBJ1-6
d_call: -
clone_size: -
cdr3_nt: TGTGCCAGCAGTTTTTTAGGCTTGGGGGCCGGGGATAATTCACCCCTCCACTTT
cdr3_aa: CASSFLGLGAGDNSPLHF

v_call: TRBV28
j_call: TRBJ2-7
d_call: TRBD2
clone_size: -
cdr3_nt: TGTGCCAGCACTAAACTAGCGGGCCTTCCCGTGGGGCAGTACTTC
cdr3_aa: CASTKLAGLPVGQYF

v_call: TRBV5-6
j_call: TRBJ1-1
d_call: TRBD1
clone_size: -
cdr3_nt: TGTGCCAGCAGCTTGATTGGGACAGGGAACACTGAAGCTTTCTTT
cdr3_aa: CASSLIGTGNTEAFF

v_call: TRBV4-1
j_call: TRBJ2-7
d_call: -
clone_size: -
cdr3_nt: TGCGCCAGCAGCCAAGTCCTCAGGGAACTTAAAAACTACGAGCAGTACTTC
cdr3_aa: CASSQVLRELKNYEQYF

v_call: TRBV19
j_call: TRBJ1-2
d_call: TRBD1
clone_size: -
cdr3_nt: TGTGCCAGTAGTACCGACAGGGTGAGGTATGGCTACACCTTC
cdr3_aa: CASSTDRVRYGYTF